What follows are 19 T cell receptor beta chains derived from one specimen sequenced in a study of tumor and adjacent non-tumor tissue in lung cancer. The template was RNA from unsorted bulk tissue. Three rounds of nested PCR, following a modified ARM-PCR protocol, produced the TCRbeta library. TCRdb ran MiXCR on the multiplex PCR reads and lists one entry per CDR3 protein. In the table there are some 99,000 distinct CDR3 sequences, about 75% of which are singletons. The sequenced sample consisted of lung tumor tissue. These receptors were obtained from a woman aged 60 to 75 with non-small cell lung cancer.

The chain employs TRBV5-6 and TRBJ1-4; unclear D gene. The CDR3 consists of 18 residues. Trimming stripped 2 bases from V and 4 bases from J, with 21 bases between. Germline V lookup: CDR1 SGHDT, CDR2 YYEEEE. The CDR3 is CASSFRFVDPGNNEKLFF. As DNA, the CDR3 is TGTGCCAGCAGCTTTAGATTTGTTGATCCGGGGAATAATGAAAAACTGTTTTTT.

In the case of this clonotype: A read error may explain this, as a much larger clone is one base away. This rearrangement joins TRBV29-1 to TRBJ2-1, with a possible D match to TRBD2 (5 bases). This CDR3 has 10 amino acids. Germline V gene lookup returns CDR1 SQVTM and CDR2 ANQGSEA. CDR3 residues: CSVAERGQLF. The CDR3 region has the DNA TGCAGCGTTGCCGAACGAGGGCAGCTCTTC.

As to this clonotype: At one of its ends the junction is not consistent with the germline gene, which may arise from a read error. CDR3 in DNA: TGTGCCAGCTCCAGGGAGAACATTGAAGCTTTCTTT. This encodes CASSRENIEAFF. This chain uses TRBV6-6 with TRBJ1-1; possibly TRBD1 for D (5 bases). The CDR3 has 12 residues. Germline loops: CDR1 MNHNY, CDR2 SVGAGI (reference sequence).

Details on this clonotype: This may be a read error, as it is one base from a much larger clone. The V and J genes are TRBV20-1 and TRBJ2-7, with 7 bases fitting TRBD2. The CDR3 is 12 residues long. The germline V gene has CDR1 DFQATT and CDR2 SNEGSKA (reference sequence). This CDR3 is CSARAGVYEQNF. The CDR3, as DNA: TGCAGTGCTAGGGCGGGAGTCTACGAGCAGAACTTC.

Remarks on this clonotype: The junction does not match germline at one end; this may be a read error. The V gene is TRBV11-3, the J gene TRBJ1-1; D ambiguous. From germline, CDR1 is SGHNT and CDR2 YENEEA. CDR3 size: 13 residues. CDR3 in amino acids: CVSSFSQNTDAFF. The CDR3 coding sequence is TGTGTCAGCAGCTTTAGCCAGAACACTGATGCTTTCTTT.

The V gene is TRBV11-2, the J gene TRBJ1-3; 8 bases agree with TRBD1. The CDR3 runs 15 residues. The V gene end was trimmed by 10 bases and the J gene end by 1 base; junction bases not matched to a gene: 9. Per germline, CDR1 SGHAT and CDR2 FQNNGV. In nucleotides, the CDR3 is TGTGCCATCAGACTGACAGGGGATTCTGGAAACACCATATATTTT. Residues: CAIRLTGDSGNTIYF.

About this clonotype: The junction shows a germline mismatch at one end, possibly a read error. This chain joins TRBV29-1 and TRBJ2-2; 8 bases line up with TRBD1. The V gene's germline CDR1 is SQVTM and CDR2 ANQGSEA. The CDR3 extends over 14 amino acids. The CDR3 DNA sequence: TGCAGCGATGATTGGCAGGGGGCAACCGGGGAGCTATTTTTT. It encodes CSDDWQGATGELFF.

Note on this clonotype: At one boundary the junction diverges from the germline segment, which might be a read error. The CDR3 bases are TGTGTCAGCAGCTTATCTCTCTATGGCTACACCTTC. This sequence encodes CVSSLSLYGYTF. The genes are TRBV7-9 and TRBJ1-2; D gene unclear. The CDR3 extends over 12 amino acids. The V gene's germline CDR1 is SEHNR and CDR2 FQNEAQ (reference sequence).

Note on this clonotype: Because it lacks the conserved phenylalanine or tryptophan at the end, this CDR3 is likely a read error. No DNA is shown, since the ends of the CDR3 on it are uncertain; the CDR3 is the one TCRdb lists. The chain has TRBV11-2 and TRBJ1-6. With termini counted, the CDR3 has 14 amino acids. Germline V gene lookup returns CDR1 SGHAT and CDR2 FQNNGV. CDR3 sequence: CASSLGRFGSPLDS.

The chain is built from TRBV6-2 or TRBV6-3 and TRBJ2-2; 9 bases map to TRBD1. The CDR3 runs to 15 residues. The ends lost 7 bases at V and 7 bases at J; junction bases unmatched: 10. CDR1 and CDR2 from the germline V gene are MNHEY and SVGEGT. The CDR3 protein is CASKGDRDGFGELFF. Written as DNA, the CDR3 is TGTGCCAGCAAGGGGGACAGGGACGGTTTCGGGGAGCTGTTTTTT.

Regarding this clonotype: A junction boundary mismatches the germline segment, possibly from a read error. V gene TRBV18 combines with J gene TRBJ1-5; 7 positions match TRBD1. Germline V gene sequence: CDR1 KGHSH, CDR2 LQKENI. The CDR3 totals 15 residues. The CDR3 DNA reads TGTACCAGCTCACCACAGGGGTTATGGGATCAGCACCAGCATTTT. It codes for CTSSPQGLWDQHQHF.

This chain uses TRBV6-6 with TRBJ1-1; the match to TRBD1 covers 7 bases. V shed 6 bases, J shed 13 bases, and the junction held 14 bases outside the gene matches. The CDR3 is 13 residues long. Germline lookup yields CDR1 MNHNY and CDR2 SVGAGI (reference sequence). The CDR3 sequence is CASRLPPRAGGFF. The CDR3 DNA reads as TGTGCCAGCAGACTTCCCCCCAGGGCAGGGGGTTTCTTT.

This clonotype occurred once. One end of the junction fails to match germline, which may point to a read error. The CDR3 reads CASSWGVGGGGYEEYF. CDR3 nucleotide sequence: TGTGCCAGCAGCTGGGGGGTTGGGGGAGGGGGTTACGAGGAGTACTTC. This chain links TRBV11-2 with TRBJ2-7; possible D gene TRBD2, 7 bases. Germline V gives CDR1 SGHAT, CDR2 FQNNGV. The CDR3 length is 16 residues.

In its sample, this clonotype was seen many times. This chain connects TRBV6-6 to TRBJ2-1, with 7 nucleotides matching TRBD2. Trimming took 0 bases from V and 7 from J; bases not matched to a gene: 9. Germline V gives CDR1 MNHNY, CDR2 SVGAGI (reference sequence). CDR3 length equals 16 residues. This CDR3 reads CASSYSSRGLSNEQFF. The DNA of the CDR3 is TGTGCCAGCAGTTACTCGTCGCGGGGGTTATCGAATGAGCAGTTCTTC.

This clonotype showed up just once. One end of the junction fails to match germline, which may point to a read error. The gene calls are TRBV6-2 or TRBV6-3 and TRBJ2-1; 8 bases are shared with TRBD2. This CDR3 region has 17 residues. CDR1 and CDR2 (germline): MNHEY, SVGEGT. The CDR3 nucleotides are TGTGCCAGCAGCCCGACTAGCGAGAGGGCCGCAAACGATGAGCGGTTCTTC. It encodes CASSPTSERAANDERFF.

The V gene is TRBV5-6, the J gene TRBJ2-7, with D perhaps matching TRBD2 (6 bases). Trimming took off 10 bases at V and 4 bases at J, with 24 bases between the two ends. Germline loops: CDR1 SGHDT, CDR2 YYEEEE. There are 15 residues in the CDR3. Written as DNA, the CDR3 is TGTGCCGGTAGCGCGCAAGACGGGACTGGTTACGAGCAGTACTTC. Protein product: CAGSAQDGTGYEQYF.

In the case of this clonotype: It may be a read error: a sequence one base away is much more abundant. The chain uses TRBV4-3 and TRBJ2-1; D assignment may be TRBD1 or TRBD2 (5 bases each). The germline V gene encodes CDR1 LGHNA and CDR2 YSLEER. The CDR3 totals 12 residues. The CDR3 reads CASSQDLLGEVF. CDR3 DNA sequence: TGCGCCAGCAGCCAAGATCTCCTGGGGGAAGTCTTC.

Concerning this clonotype itself: A much more abundant neighbour one base away suggests this may be a read error. V and J are TRBV6-5 and TRBJ2-2; 8 positions agree with TRBD1. Losses at the gene ends were 5 bases for V and 4 bases for J; bases not matched to a gene: 6. Germline CDR1 MNHEY, CDR2 SVGAGI. The CDR3 runs 15 residues. The CDR3 sequence: CASSLRGRITGELFF. The CDR3 DNA reads as TGTGCCAGCAGTCTCAGGGGGCGCATCACCGGGGAGCTGTTTTTT.

Points on this clonotype: Possible read error: a much larger clone is one base away. This chain links TRBV20-1 with TRBJ1-1; maybe TRBD1 (6 bases). Germline assignment: CDR1 DFQATT and CDR2 SNEGSKA (reference sequence). This CDR3 has 15 amino acids. CDR3 in DNA: TGCAGTGCTAGGGCCAGTGGGGGGGCGCTCACTGAAGCTTTATTT. Protein sequence: CSARASGGALTEALF.